The rows below give T cell receptor beta chains drawn from one sample of a study of control samples from healthy donors and cancer patients. The data were produced by immunoSEQ multiplex PCR, yet TCRdb's version contains in-frame clones alone and is incomplete. The sample lists approximately 54,000 clones; more than 70% were seen once. The sequencing sample was made of PBMCs. The source of these receptors is a man between 45 and 60 years old with head and neck cancer. Each CDR3 is given with its conserved first and last residue. A D gene is named only where the DNA matches it firmly. Some rows have no size entry. The others give once, few or many, or a class for an expanded clone.

TRBD1	.	TRBV27	TRBJ1-5	TGTGCCAGCAGACCGACAGGGTCGGTTCGCAATCAGCCCCAGCATTTT	CASRPTGSVRNQPQHF
.	.	TRBV19	TRBJ1-1	TGTGCCAGTAGTATCGAGGCCCGAAGGACTGAAGCTTTCTTT	CASSIEARRTEAFF
.	.	TRBV4-3	TRBJ1-6	TGCGCCAGCAGCGACATTAGGGATTCACCCCTCCACTTT	CASSDIRDSPLHF
TRBD1	.	TRBV14	TRBJ1-3	TGTGCCAGCAGCTACGGACAGGGATCTCATGGAAACACCATATATTTT	CASSYGQGSHGNTIYF
.	.	TRBV7-9	TRBJ2-7	TGTGCCAGCAGCTTGAGCGGCCTCCCGGGAGAGCAGTACTTC	CASSLSGLPGEQYF
.	few	TRBV19	TRBJ1-1	TGTGCCAGTAGTATTGAATCGAACACTGAAGCTTTCTTT	CASSIESNTEAFF
TRBD1	.	TRBV25-1	TRBJ1-4	TGTGCCAGCACCAAGGCAGGGGGCGGAAAACTGTTTTTT	CASTKAGGGKLFF
.	.	TRBV7-8	TRBJ1-5	TGTGCCAGCAGCTTAGGTGGAGAACAGCCCCAGCATTTT	CASSLGGEQPQHF
TRBD2	.	TRBV9	TRBJ2-3	TGTGCCAGCAGCCCTCTAGCGGGAGGGCCGGGCACAGATACGCAGTATTTT	CASSPLAGGPGTDTQYF
.	.	TRBV10-3	TRBJ2-1	TGTGCCATCAGCGGGTCCCCTCGGAGCAATGAGCAGTTCTTC	CAISGSPRSNEQFF
.	.	TRBV4-2	TRBJ2-7	TGTGCCAGCAGCCAAGAAACGAGTCTGCCCTACGAGCAGTGCTTC	CASSQETSLPYEQCF
.	.	TRBV28	TRBJ1-5	TGTGCCAGCAGTTTCATAGGTGGGGGTCAGCCCCAGCATTTT	CASSFIGGGQPQHF
.	.	TRBV11-2	TRBJ2-5	TGTGCCAGCAGCACAGTAAGGGAGACCCAGTACTTC	CASSTVRETQYF
.	.	TRBV6-5	TRBJ1-5	TGTGCCAGCCCAGGTCAGCCCCAGCATTTT	CASPGQPQHF
TRBD1	once	TRBV25-1	TRBJ1-2	TGTGCCAGCAGCCTAGGGGGACAGAGCTATGGCTACACCTTC	CASSLGGQSYGYTF
.	.	TRBV19	TRBJ2-3	TGTGCCAGTAGATGGAGGGGGGGCACAGATACGCAGTATTTT	CASRWRGGTDTQYF
TRBD2	.	TRBV5-5	TRBJ2-7	TGTGCCAGCAGCTTACTAGCGGGGGGAAGGCAGTACTTC	CASSLLAGGRQYF
TRBD2	.	TRBV27	TRBJ2-3	TGTGCCAGCAGGATCCTAGCGGGAGGGGGCACAGATACGCAGTATTTT	CASRILAGGGTDTQYF
TRBD2	.	TRBV6-4	TRBJ2-3	TGTGCCAGCAGTGGTGCTAGCGGATCTAGCACAGATACGCAGTATTTT	CASSGASGSSTDTQYF
.	few	TRBV11-2	TRBJ2-7	TGTGCCAGCAGCCCGAGGACAAACTACGAGCAGTACTTC	CASSPRTNYEQYF
.	.	TRBV29-1	TRBJ2-1	TGCAGCGTTGAACTTAAGGGGGGTTTTTGGAAGGTCGAGCAGTTCTTC	CSVELKGGFWKVEQFF
TRBD1	.	TRBV28	TRBJ1-2	TGTGCCAGCAGCCCAGGGGGCGAGGCGTTGAATGGCTACACCTTC	CASSPGGEALNGYTF